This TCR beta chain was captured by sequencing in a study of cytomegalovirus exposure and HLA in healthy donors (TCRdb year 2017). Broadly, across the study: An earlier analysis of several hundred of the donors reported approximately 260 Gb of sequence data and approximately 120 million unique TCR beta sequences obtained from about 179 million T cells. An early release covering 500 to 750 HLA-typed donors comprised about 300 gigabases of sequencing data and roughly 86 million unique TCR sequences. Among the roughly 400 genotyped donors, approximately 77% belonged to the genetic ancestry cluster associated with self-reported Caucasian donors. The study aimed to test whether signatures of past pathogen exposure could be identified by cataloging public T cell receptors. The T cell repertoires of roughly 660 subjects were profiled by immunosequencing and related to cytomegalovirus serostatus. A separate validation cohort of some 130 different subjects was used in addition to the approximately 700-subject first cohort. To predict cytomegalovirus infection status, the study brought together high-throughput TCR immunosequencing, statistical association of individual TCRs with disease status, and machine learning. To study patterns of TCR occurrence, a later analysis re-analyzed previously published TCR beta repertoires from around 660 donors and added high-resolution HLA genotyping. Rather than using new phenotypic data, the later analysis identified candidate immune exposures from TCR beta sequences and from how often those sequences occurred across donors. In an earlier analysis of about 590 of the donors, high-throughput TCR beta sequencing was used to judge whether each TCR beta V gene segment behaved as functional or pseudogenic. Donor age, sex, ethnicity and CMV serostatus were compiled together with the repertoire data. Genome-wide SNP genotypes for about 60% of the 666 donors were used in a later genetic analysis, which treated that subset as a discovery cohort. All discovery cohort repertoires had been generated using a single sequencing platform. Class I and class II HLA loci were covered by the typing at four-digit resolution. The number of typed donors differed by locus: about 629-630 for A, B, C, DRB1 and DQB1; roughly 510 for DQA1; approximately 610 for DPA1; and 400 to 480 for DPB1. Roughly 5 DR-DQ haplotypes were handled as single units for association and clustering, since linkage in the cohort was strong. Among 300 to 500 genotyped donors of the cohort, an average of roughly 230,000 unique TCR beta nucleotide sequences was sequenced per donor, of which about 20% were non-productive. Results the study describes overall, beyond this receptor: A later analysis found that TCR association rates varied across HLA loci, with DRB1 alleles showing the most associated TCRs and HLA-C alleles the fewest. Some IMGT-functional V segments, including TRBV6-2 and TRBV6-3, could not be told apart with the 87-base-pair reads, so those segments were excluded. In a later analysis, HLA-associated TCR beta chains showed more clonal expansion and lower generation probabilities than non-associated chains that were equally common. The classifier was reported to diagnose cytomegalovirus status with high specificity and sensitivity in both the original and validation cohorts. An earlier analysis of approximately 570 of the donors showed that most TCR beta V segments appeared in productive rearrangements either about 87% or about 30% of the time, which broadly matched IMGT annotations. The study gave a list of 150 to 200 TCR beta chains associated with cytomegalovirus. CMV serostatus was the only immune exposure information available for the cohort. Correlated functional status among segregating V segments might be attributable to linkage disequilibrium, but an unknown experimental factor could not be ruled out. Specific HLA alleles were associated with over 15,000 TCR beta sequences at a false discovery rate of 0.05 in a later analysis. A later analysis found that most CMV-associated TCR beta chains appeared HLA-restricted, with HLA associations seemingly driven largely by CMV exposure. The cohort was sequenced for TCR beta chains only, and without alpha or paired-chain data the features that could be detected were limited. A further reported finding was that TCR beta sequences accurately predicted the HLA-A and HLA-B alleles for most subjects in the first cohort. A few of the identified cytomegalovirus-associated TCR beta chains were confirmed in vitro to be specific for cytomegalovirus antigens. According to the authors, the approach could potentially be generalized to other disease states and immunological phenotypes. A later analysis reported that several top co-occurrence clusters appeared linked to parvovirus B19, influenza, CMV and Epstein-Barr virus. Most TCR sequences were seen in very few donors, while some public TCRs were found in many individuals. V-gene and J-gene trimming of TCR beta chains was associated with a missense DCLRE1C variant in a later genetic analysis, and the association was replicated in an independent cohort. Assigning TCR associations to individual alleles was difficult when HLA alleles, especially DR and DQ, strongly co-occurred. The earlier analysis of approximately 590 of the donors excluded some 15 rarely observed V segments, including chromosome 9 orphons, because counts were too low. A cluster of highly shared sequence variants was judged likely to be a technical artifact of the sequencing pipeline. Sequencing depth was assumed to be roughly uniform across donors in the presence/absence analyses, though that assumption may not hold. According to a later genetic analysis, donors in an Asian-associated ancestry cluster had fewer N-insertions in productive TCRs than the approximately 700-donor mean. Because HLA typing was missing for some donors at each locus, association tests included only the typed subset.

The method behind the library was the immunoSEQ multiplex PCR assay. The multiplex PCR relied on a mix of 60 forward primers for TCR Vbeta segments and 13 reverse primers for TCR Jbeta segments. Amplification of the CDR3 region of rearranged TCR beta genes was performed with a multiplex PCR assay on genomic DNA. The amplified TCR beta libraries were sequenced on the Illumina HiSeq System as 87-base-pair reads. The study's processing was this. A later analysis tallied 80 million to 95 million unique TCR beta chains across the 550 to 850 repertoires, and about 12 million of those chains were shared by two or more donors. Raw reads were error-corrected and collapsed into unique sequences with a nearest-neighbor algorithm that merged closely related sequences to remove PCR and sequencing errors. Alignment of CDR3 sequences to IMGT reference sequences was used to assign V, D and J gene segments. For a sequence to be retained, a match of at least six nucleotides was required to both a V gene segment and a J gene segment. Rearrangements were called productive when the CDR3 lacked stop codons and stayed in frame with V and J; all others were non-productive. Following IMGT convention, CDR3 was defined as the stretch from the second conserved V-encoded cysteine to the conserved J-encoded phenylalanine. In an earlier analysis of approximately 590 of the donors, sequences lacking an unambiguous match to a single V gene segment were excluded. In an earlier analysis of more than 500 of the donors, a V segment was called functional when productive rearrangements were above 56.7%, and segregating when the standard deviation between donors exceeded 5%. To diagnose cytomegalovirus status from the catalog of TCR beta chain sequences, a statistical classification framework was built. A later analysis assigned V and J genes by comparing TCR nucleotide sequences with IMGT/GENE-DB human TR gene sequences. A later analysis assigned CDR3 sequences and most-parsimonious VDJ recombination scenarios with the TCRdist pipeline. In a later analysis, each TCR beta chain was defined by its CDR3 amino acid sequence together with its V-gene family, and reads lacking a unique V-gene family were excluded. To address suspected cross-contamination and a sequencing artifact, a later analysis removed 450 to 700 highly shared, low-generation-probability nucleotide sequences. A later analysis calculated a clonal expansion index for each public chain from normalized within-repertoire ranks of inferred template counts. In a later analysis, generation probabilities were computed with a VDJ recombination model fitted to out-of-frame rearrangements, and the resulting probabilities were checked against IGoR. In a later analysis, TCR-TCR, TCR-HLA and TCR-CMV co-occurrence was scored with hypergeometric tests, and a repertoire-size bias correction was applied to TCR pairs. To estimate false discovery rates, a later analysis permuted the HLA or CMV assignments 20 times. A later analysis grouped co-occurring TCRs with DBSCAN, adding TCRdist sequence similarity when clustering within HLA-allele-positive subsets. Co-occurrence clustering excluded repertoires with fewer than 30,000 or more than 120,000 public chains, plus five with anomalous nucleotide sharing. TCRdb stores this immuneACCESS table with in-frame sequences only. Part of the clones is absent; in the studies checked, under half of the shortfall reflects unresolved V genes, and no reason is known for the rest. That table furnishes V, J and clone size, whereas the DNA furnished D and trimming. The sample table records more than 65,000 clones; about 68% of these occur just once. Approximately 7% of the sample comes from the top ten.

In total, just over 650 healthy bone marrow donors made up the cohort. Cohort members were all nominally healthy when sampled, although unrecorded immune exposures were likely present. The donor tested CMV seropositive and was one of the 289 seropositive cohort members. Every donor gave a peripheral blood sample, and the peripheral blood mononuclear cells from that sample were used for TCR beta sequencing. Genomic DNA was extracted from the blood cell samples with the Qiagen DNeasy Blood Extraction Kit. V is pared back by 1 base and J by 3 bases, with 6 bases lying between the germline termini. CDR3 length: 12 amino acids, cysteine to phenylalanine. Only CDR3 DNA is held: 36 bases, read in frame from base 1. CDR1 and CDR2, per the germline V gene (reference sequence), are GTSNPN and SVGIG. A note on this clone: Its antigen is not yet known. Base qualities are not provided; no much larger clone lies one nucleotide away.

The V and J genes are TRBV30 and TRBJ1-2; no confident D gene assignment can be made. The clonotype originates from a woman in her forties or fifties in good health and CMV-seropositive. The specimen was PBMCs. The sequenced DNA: TGTGCCTGGAGTGAGAGGGACTATGGCTACACCTTC. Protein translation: CAWSERDYGYTF.